The clone carrying this T cell receptor beta chain has just one count. Antigen unknown. This entry is derived from a study of CD8+ T cells in alopecia areata. Study-level background: In an open-label trial, patients got 5 to 10 mg tofacitinib twice daily.

Overall study results and limits: Across lesional scalp, and particularly alopecia totalis/universalis, clonality surpassed that of normal scalp. Many expanded lesional clones stayed in scalp and blood while on tofacitinib. The link between baseline CD8+ expansion and response remains uncertain with one nonresponder.

The treatment denotes: oral pan-JAK inhibitor, 5-10 mg twice daily. V was pared by 3 bases and J by 0 bases, with 3 bases between. The CDR3 extends over 13 amino acids. Germline V gene sequence: CDR1 GTSNPN, CDR2 SVGIG (reference sequence). Sequencing relied on a cDNA template that was reverse transcribed from extracted RNA. Sequencing was performed with immunoSEQ multiplex PCR; in TCRdb, only in-frame clones are kept and a portion is missing. This table has about 280,000 clones, about 62% appearing once. The gene calls are TRBV30 and TRBJ1-6; D not certain. The material sequenced was CD4+ T cells sorted from blood, taken at week 24, from a patient treated with tofacitinib. This clonotype was obtained from a human donor with alopecia areata. CDR3 region: CAWRGSYNSPLHF. Here the CDR3 DNA reads TGTGCCTGGAGGGGCTCCTATAATTCACCCCTCCACTTT. Looking up the rest from reference TRBV30 and TRBJ1-6 gives the full variable domain: SQTIHQWPATLVQPVGSPLSLECTVEGTSNPNLYWYRQAAGRGLQLLFYSVGIGQISSEVPQNLSASRPQDRQFILSSKKLLLSDSGFYLCAWRGSYNSPLHFGNGTRLTVT.